What follows are 17 T cell receptor beta chains derived from one specimen sequenced in a study of T-cell memory formation after mild COVID-19. TCRdb ran MiXCR on the 5' RACE reads and lists one entry per CDR3 protein. The sample has hundreds of thousands of distinct CDR3 sequences, about a sixth seen once. The sample consisted of PBMCs or a T cell subset sorted from them (not recorded which). These receptors came from a man aged 18-30 years who had mild COVID-19 (a few samples of this study predate the infection). Cell type and time point are not known.

The V gene is TRBV10-3, the J gene TRBJ2-3; TRBD1 aligns across 7 bases. The CDR3 totals 13 residues. CDR1 and CDR2 (germline): ENHRY, SYGVKD. V trimming: 11 bases; J trimming: 3 bases; junction bases outside the gene matches: 8. The CDR3 protein is CASRETGTDTQYF. In DNA form, the CDR3 reads TGTGCCTCACGAGAGACAGGGACAGATACGCAGTATTTT.

This sequence joins TRBV29-1 and TRBJ2-3, with unresolved D. CDR1 and CDR2 (germline): SQVTM, ANQGSEA. CDR3 length: 12 residues. V was clipped by 6 bases and J by 5 bases, with 12 bases between them. In DNA form, the CDR3 reads TGCAGCGTAAGGAGTGCCATAGATACGCAGTATTTT. Residues: CSVRSAIDTQYF.

This clonotype was seen only a few times. The chain carries TRBV18 and TRBJ2-7, with TRBD2 as a possible D gene (6 bases). This CDR3 has 14 amino acids. Germline-derived CDR1 and CDR2 are KGHSH and LQKENI. V lost 3 bases and J lost 3, with 12 bases in between. Written as DNA, the CDR3 is TGTGCCAGCTCACCTAGTCGGGGGAACTACGAGCAGTACTTC. Protein sequence: CASSPSRGNYEQYF. Full variable domain (rest looked up from reference TRBV18 and TRBJ2-7): NAGVMQNPRHLVRRRGQEARLRCSPMKGHSHVYWYRQLPEEGLKFMVYLQKENIIDESGMPKERFSAEFPKEGPSILRIQQVVRGDSAAYFCASSPSRGNYEQYFGPGTRLTVT.

The chain links TRBV5-5 to TRBJ2-3; D unresolved. CDR1 SGHKS and CDR2 YYEKEE come from the germline V gene (reference sequence). This CDR3 is 17 amino acids long. The V end was cut by 0 bases, the J end by 3 bases, with 17 bases between. This CDR3 is CASSLGFSMYSTDTQYF. DNA for the CDR3: TGTGCCAGCAGCTTGGGGTTCAGTATGTATAGTACAGATACGCAGTATTTT.

This chain joins TRBV6-5 and TRBJ1-5; weak D call: TRBD1 (6 bases). CDR3 length: 16 amino acids. V was cut by 4 bases and J by 3 bases, with 16 bases left in between. The germline CDR1 and CDR2 sequences are MNHEY and SVGAGI. The CDR3 spells CASSSLGGGLNQPQHF. In DNA form, the CDR3 reads TGTGCCAGCAGTTCGCTAGGGGGGGGACTCAATCAGCCCCAGCATTTT.

The chain recombines TRBV15 with TRBJ2-3, with D hard to call. Germline V gives CDR1 LNHNV, CDR2 YYDKDF (reference sequence). CDR3 length: 14 residues. V lost 0 bases to trimming and J lost 6 bases, with 10 bases between them. Here the CDR3 reads CATSRDLGMDTQYF. DNA for the CDR3: TGTGCCACCAGCAGAGATTTAGGGATGGATACGCAGTATTTT.

This sequence joins TRBV5-1 and TRBJ2-2; D unclear. This CDR3 has 15 amino acids. The germline V gene has CDR1 SGHRS and CDR2 YFSETQ. Deletions cut 0 bases from V and 0 bases from J, with 6 bases between. CDR3 coding DNA: TGCGCCAGCAGCTTGGCCTTAGCGAACACCGGGGAGCTGTTTTTT. Amino acids: CASSLALANTGELFF.

This sequence joins TRBV6-2 or TRBV6-3 and TRBJ1-6, with D possibly TRBD1 on 5 matching bases. The V and J ends lost 8 bases and 9 bases respectively, with 14 bases between them. The CDR3 runs to 13 residues. Germline V gene sequence: CDR1 MNHEY, CDR2 SVGEGT. The CDR3 DNA follows: TGTGCCAGCCTTTGGGGGGATGGTTCACCCCTCCACTTT. Translated: CASLWGDGSPLHF.

This clonotype was seen a handful of times. The J gene is TRBJ1-1, the V gene TRBV7-4; D possibly corresponds to TRBD1 (5 bases). Germline lookup yields CDR1 SGHVT and CDR2 SQSDAQ. The V and J ends lost 4 bases and 12 bases respectively, with 15 bases between them. The CDR3 has 12 residues. The CDR3 sequence: CASSWGKQMTFF. CDR3 bases: TGTGCCAGCAGCTGGGGGAAACAGATGACTTTCTTT.

The gene calls are TRBV5-1 and TRBJ2-5; D remains ambiguous. Germline CDR1 is SGHRS and CDR2 is YFSETQ. The CDR3 consists of 14 residues. V was clipped by 7 bases and J by 0 bases, with 13 bases between them. CDR3 nucleotide sequence: TGCGCCAGCCAAAAAGGGAACAACCAAGAGACCCAGTACTTC. Its translation: CASQKGNNQETQYF.

The rearrangement uses TRBV6-2 or TRBV6-3 and TRBJ1-2; a weak D match, TRBD1 (6 bases). The germline gives CDR1 MNHEY, CDR2 SVGEGT. Trimming removed 6 bases at V and 4 bases at J, with 12 bases between. The CDR3 is made up of 13 amino acids. The CDR3: CASSFGQLYGYTF. For the CDR3, the DNA is TGTGCCAGCAGCTTCGGACAGCTCTATGGCTACACCTTC.

The table lists this clonotype with a few counts. The J gene is TRBJ2-1, the V gene TRBV6-2 or TRBV6-3, with 12 bases that match TRBD2. Germline V gives CDR1 MNHEY, CDR2 SVGEGT. The J segment lost 6 bases and the V segment lost 2 bases, leaving 8 bases of the junction unmatched. This CDR3 has 17 amino acids. The CDR3: CASSYPRLAGASNEQFF. CDR3 sequence (DNA): TGTGCCAGCAGTTACCCAAGACTAGCGGGGGCTTCCAATGAGCAGTTCTTC.

In this sample, this clonotype turned up a few times. This sequence joins TRBV11-2 and TRBJ1-3; 8 bases line up with TRBD1. Germline CDR1 SGHAT, CDR2 FQNNGV. This CDR3 has 15 amino acids. The junction had 5 bases not matched to a gene; V was cut back by 5 bases and J by 2 bases. CDR3 region: CASSVETGAGNTIYF. In DNA form, the CDR3 reads TGTGCCAGCAGCGTTGAGACAGGGGCTGGAAACACCATATATTTT.

This clonotype has at least ten counts. V gene TRBV7-2 combines with J gene TRBJ1-5, with D uncertain. V was pared by 3 bases and J by 6 bases, with 6 bases between. Germline V gene lookup returns CDR1 SGHTA and CDR2 FQGNSA. The CDR3 has 12 residues. The CDR3 DNA reads as TGTGCCAGCAGCTTCGGGCCTCAGCCCCAGCATTTT. Translation: CASSFGPQPQHF.

The rearrangement joins TRBV7-2 to TRBJ2-1; 9 nucleotides agree with TRBD2. Trimming cost V 5 bases and J 8 bases; bases outside gene matches: 16. This CDR3 has 17 residues. The V gene's germline CDR1 is SGHTA and CDR2 FQGNSA. CDR3 nucleotides: TGTGCCAGCAGCCCAGGAGTAGGTAGCGGGGGTGTTCATGAGCAGTTCTTC. Translated: CASSPGVGSGGVHEQFF. The whole variable domain, remainder taken from reference TRBV7-2 and TRBJ2-1, is GAGVSQSPSNKVTEKGKDVELRCDPISGHTALYWYRQSLGQGLEFLIYFQGNSAPDKSGLPSDRFSAERTGGSVSTLTIQRTQQEDSAVYLCASSPGVGSGGVHEQFFGPGTRLTVL.

This clonotype appeared a few times. The J gene is TRBJ1-1, the V gene TRBV12-3 or TRBV12-4; 7 bases agree with TRBD1. This CDR3 has 14 amino acids. Trimming took 5 bases from V and 2 from J; bases not matched to a gene: 5. The CDR3 loop reads CASSKGGLNTEAFF. The CDR3 nucleotides read TGTGCCAGCAGTAAAGGGGGCCTTAACACTGAAGCTTTCTTT.

The table lists this clonotype with a few counts. This chain connects TRBV24-1 to TRBJ2-5; the D call may be TRBD1 or TRBD2 (5 bases each). The germline V gene has CDR1 KGHDR and CDR2 SFDVKD. The CDR3 has 15 amino acids. V gave up 2 bases and J gave up 5 bases, with 14 bases separating them. CDR3 DNA sequence: TGTGCCACCAGTGATTCACCGGGATGGGGGGAGACCCAGTACTTC. This gives the protein CATSDSPGWGETQYF.